This TCR beta chain emerged from a study of blood T cell repertoires in COVID-19. About the study: T cells, B-cell-depleted T cells, or PBMCs provided the cDNA or gDNA that served as material.

Those enrolled in Seattle joined during active infection and were followed longitudinally afterward. Deletions cut 7 bases from V and 1 base from J, with 20 bases between. Germline lookup yields CDR1 LNHDA and CDR2 SQIVND (reference sequence). The length of the CDR3 is 17 residues. Methods used by the authors: For nucleated cells, counts were estimated from reference gene primer amplification. Only in-frame clones appear in the TCRdb table, and some are missing; sequencing was by immunoSEQ multiplex PCR. V, J and clone size were drawn from that table, and D and trimming were deduced from the DNA. The sample has some 140,000 clones, roughly 83% seen once.

The J gene is TRBJ1-3, the V gene TRBV19, with a tentative D call TRBD1 (6 bases). This clonotype was obtained from a woman aged 60-70 years with COVID-19, enrolled during active disease. The sequenced material came from peripheral blood. CDR3 nucleotides: TGTGCCAGTATGAGAATGGGGACACTCAATTCTGGAAACACCATATATTTT. This codes for CASMRMGTLNSGNTIYF.